The next 25 T cell receptor beta chains were all read from a single sample in a study of T cells in Graves' hyperthyroidism and ophthalmopathy. Amplification yielded TCR beta CDR3 regions, with RNA transcripts as the source. During a first-round RT-PCR of the TCR CDR3, the HTBI primer set was used. Each CDR3 protein is one row after TCRdb ran MiXCR on the multiplex PCR reads. The sample records 250,000 to 300,000 distinct CDR3 sequences, 10% to 15% being singletons. Material for sequencing was blood. Receptor source: a woman aged 25 to 39 with Graves' hyperthyroidism that later progressed to Graves' ophthalmopathy.

This clonotype was recorded many times. The chain employs TRBV5-1 and TRBJ2-3; 9 bases are shared with TRBD1. This CDR3 spans 16 amino acids. Germline values: CDR1 SGHRS, CDR2 YFSETQ. Trimming took 0 bases from V and 0 from J; bases not matched to a gene: 2. The CDR3 DNA follows: TGCGCCAGCAGCTTGGGGGACAGGGCTAGCACAGATACGCAGTATTTT. Translating it yields CASSLGDRASTDTQYF. The full variable domain, its missing parts supplied by reference TRBV5-1 and TRBJ2-3, is KAGVTQTPRYLIKTRGQQVTLSCSPISGHRSVSWYQQTPGQGLQFLFEYFSETQRNKGNFPGRFSGRQFSNSRSEMNVSTLELGDSALYLCASSLGDRASTDTQYFGPGTRLTVL.

This clonotype has at least ten counts. The chain carries TRBV30 and TRBJ1-5; D is ambiguous. In germline, CDR1 is GTSNPN, CDR2 SVGIG (reference sequence). The CDR3 spans 14 residues. V was pared by 1 base and J by 0 bases, with 7 bases between. CDR3 DNA sequence: TGTGCCTGGAGTGCCGTAGATAGCAATCAGCCCCAGCATTTT. Its protein product is CAWSAVDSNQPQHF. Full variable domain (rest looked up from reference TRBV30 and TRBJ1-5): SQTIHQWPATLVQPVGSPLSLECTVEGTSNPNLYWYRQAAGRGLQLLFYSVGIGQISSEVPQNLSASRPQDRQFILSSKKLLLSDSGFYLCAWSAVDSNQPQHFGDGTRLSIL.

This clonotype has at least ten counts. V and J are TRBV5-4 and TRBJ2-7; 7 positions agree with TRBD1. Germline V gene sequence: CDR1 SGHNT, CDR2 YYREEE (reference sequence). The trim removed 9 bases at V and 2 bases at J, leaving 8 bases unmatched. CDR3 length: 13 residues. The CDR3 region has the DNA TGTGCCACCAAACAGGGGACGGCCTACGAGCAGTACTTC. Its protein product is CATKQGTAYEQYF.

This clonotype was seen at least ten times. The chain links TRBV7-9 to TRBJ1-2; D remains unclear. CDR3 length: 15 residues. V lost 1 base and J 2 bases, leaving 11 bases between the germline ends. The germline gives CDR1 SEHNR, CDR2 FQNEAQ (reference sequence). The CDR3 spells CASSLENLANYGYTF. The CDR3 DNA reads TGTGCCAGCAGCTTAGAGAACTTGGCGAACTATGGCTACACCTTC.

This clonotype was seen repeatedly, ten times or more. The V call is TRBV29-1, the J call TRBJ2-2; 10 bases align to TRBD2. This CDR3 has 17 amino acids. The trim removed 1 base at V and 6 bases at J, leaving 11 bases unmatched. In germline, CDR1 is SQVTM, CDR2 ANQGSEA. This chain's CDR3 is CSVEVRSGRAVPGELFF. CDR3 DNA sequence: TGCAGCGTTGAAGTTCGGAGCGGGAGGGCCGTCCCCGGGGAGCTGTTTTTT.

This clonotype was observed at least ten times. The chain recombines TRBV28 with TRBJ2-1, with 12 bases identical to TRBD2. Losses at the gene ends were 3 bases for V and 6 bases for J; bases not matched to a gene: 12. Germline CDR1 reads MDHEN; CDR2 reads SYDVKM. The CDR3 is 18 amino acids. The CDR3 coding sequence is TGTGCCAGCAGTTTTTTCTCTAGCGGGAGGGCCGATATCAATGAGCAGTTCTTC. Protein product: CASSFFSSGRADINEQFF.

This clonotype appeared many times. This chain uses TRBV28 with TRBJ2-5; 7 positions match TRBD1. In germline, CDR1 is MDHEN, CDR2 SYDVKM. This CDR3 region has 13 residues. V dropped 5 bases and J dropped 4; count of bases not matched to a gene: 4. The CDR3 is CASSLTGRETQYF. In DNA form, the CDR3 reads TGTGCCAGCAGTCTGACAGGGCGAGAGACCCAGTACTTC.

Details on this clonotype: A much larger clone is a single base away; this may be a read error. The chain combines TRBV20-1 with TRBJ2-5, with D possibly matching TRBD2 (6 bases). The CDR3 contains 15 residues. Trimming cost V 6 bases and J 4 bases, with 21 bases left between them. The germline CDR1 and CDR2 sequences are DFQATT and SNEGSKA (reference sequence). CDR3 protein: CSALDTSRDLETQYF. CDR3 coding DNA: TGCAGTGCCTTAGACACTAGCCGAGACTTAGAGACCCAGTACTTC.

The J gene is TRBJ1-2, the V gene TRBV11-2; D gene uncertain. Trimming took off 5 bases at V and 8 bases at J, with 15 bases between the two ends. CDR1 is SGHAT, CDR2 FQNNGV, per germline. The CDR3 is 13 residues long. The CDR3 protein is CASSPSWTEGYTF. The CDR3 nucleotides are TGTGCCAGCAGCCCCTCTTGGACGGAAGGCTACACCTTC.

This clonotype was seen many times. V gene TRBV9 combines with J gene TRBJ1-2; 7 nucleotides line up with TRBD1. In germline, CDR1 is SGDLS, CDR2 YYNGEE. The CDR3 length is 19 residues. The ends lost 3 bases at V and 4 bases at J; junction bases unmatched: 21. The CDR3 loop reads CASSDQTIPRDSALYGYTF. The CDR3 DNA follows: TGTGCCAGCAGCGATCAGACCATCCCCCGGGACAGTGCTCTCTATGGCTACACCTTC. The full variable domain, with the rest looked up from reference TRBV9 and TRBJ1-2, is DSGVTQTPKHLITATGQRVTLRCSPRSGDLSVYWYQQSLDQGLQFLIQYYNGEERAKGNILERFSAQQFPDLHSELNLSSLELGDSALYFCASSDQTIPRDSALYGYTFGSGTRLTVV.

Many counts were recorded for this clonotype. The chain links TRBV11-2 to TRBJ2-3, with 9 bases aligning to TRBD2. The ends lost 2 bases at V and 2 bases at J; junction bases unmatched: 5. CDR3 length: 16 amino acids. Germline V gene data show CDR1 as SGHAT and CDR2 as FQNNGV. The CDR3 sequence is CASSLRPSGITDTQYF. In DNA form, the CDR3 reads TGTGCCAGCAGCTTAAGGCCTAGCGGGATCACAGATACGCAGTATTTT.

In this sample, this clonotype turned up a few times. The V and J genes are TRBV19 and TRBJ1-4; no clear D. V was trimmed by 7 bases and J by 2 bases, leaving 11 bases between them. Germline CDR1 is LNHDA and CDR2 is SQIVND (reference sequence). This CDR3 is 14 amino acids long. CDR3 bases: TGTGCCAGTAAAGCCGAGCTTACTAATGAAAAACTGTTTTTT. As protein: CASKAELTNEKLFF.

This clonotype was found many times. The chain employs TRBV7-9 and TRBJ2-3; 8 nucleotides agree with TRBD2. This CDR3 region has 15 residues. J was trimmed by 0 bases and V by 3 bases; bases with no gene match: 2. Looked up from germline, CDR1 is SEHNR and CDR2 is FQNEAQ (reference sequence). CDR3 sequence: CASSFSGVSTDTQYF. In nucleotides, the CDR3 is TGTGCCAGCAGCTTTAGCGGGGTTAGCACAGATACGCAGTATTTT. Full variable domain (outside the CDR3, taken from reference TRBV7-9 and TRBJ2-3): DTGVSQNPRHKITKRGQNVTFRCDPISEHNRLYWYRQTLGQGPEFLTYFQNEAQLEKSRLLSDRFSAERPKGSFSTLEIQRTEQGDSAMYLCASSFSGVSTDTQYFGPGTRLTVL.

The chain combines TRBV7-9 with TRBJ2-3; maybe TRBD2 (5 bases). Trimming removed 0 bases from V and 6 bases from J, with 13 bases in between. CDR1 and CDR2 (germline): SEHNR, FQNEAQ (reference sequence). There are 15 residues in the CDR3. The chain's CDR3 is CASSLARLEDDTQYF. CDR3 nucleotides: TGTGCCAGCAGCTTAGCGAGACTGGAGGATGATACGCAGTATTTT.

This clonotype was counted ten times or more. The chain joins TRBV27 to TRBJ1-2; TRBD1 matches 9 bases. The CDR3 covers 18 residues. V gave up 0 bases and J gave up 3 bases; unmatched junction bases: 11. Germline V gene data show CDR1 as MNHEY and CDR2 as SMNVEV (reference sequence). The CDR3 reads CASSLSGTGTYGYYGYTF. The CDR3 bases are TGTGCCAGCAGTTTATCCGGGACAGGGACCTATGGATACTATGGCTACACCTTC.

This clonotype was counted at least ten times. The chain links TRBV20-1 to TRBJ2-3; the D call may be TRBD1 or TRBD2 (5 bases each). Germline V CDR1 and CDR2: DFQATT, SNEGSKA (reference sequence). The CDR3 has 14 residues. Trimming shortened V by 6 bases and J by 7 bases, and 20 bases separated the two germline ends. The CDR3 reads CSAGPDPGWYTQYF. CDR3 bases: TGCAGTGCGGGACCGGACCCAGGGTGGTATACGCAGTATTTT.

This clonotype has ten or more counts. V usage is TRBV7-3 and J usage is TRBJ2-2, with 10 bases fitting TRBD2. CDR1 SGHTA and CDR2 FQGTGA come from the germline V gene. The ends lost 4 bases at V and 7 bases at J; junction bases unmatched: 6. CDR3 length: 15 amino acids. As DNA, the CDR3 is TGTGCCAGCAGCTCTCTAGCGGGAGTTGGCGGGGAGCTGTTTTTT. This codes for CASSSLAGVGGELFF. Complete variable domain (other parts from reference TRBV7-3 and TRBJ2-2): GAGVSQTPSNKVTEKGKYVELRCDPISGHTALYWYRQSLGQGPEFLIYFQGTGAADDSGLPNDRFFAVRPEGSVSTLKIQRTERGDSAVYLCASSSLAGVGGELFFGEGSRLTVL.

Many counts were recorded for this clonotype. The CDR3 nucleotides read TGTGCCAGCAGCTTAGACGACAGGGACGGCGAGGAGACCCAGTACTTC. It encodes CASSLDDRDGEETQYF. V is TRBV7-8 and J is TRBJ2-5; 7 nucleotides match TRBD1. The CDR3 extends over 16 amino acids. V was pared by 1 base and J by 5 bases, with 10 bases of the junction left unmatched. The germline V gene encodes CDR1 SGHVS and CDR2 FQNEAQ.

This clonotype was seen many times. The V and J genes are TRBV28 and TRBJ2-1, with 10 bases that match TRBD1. This CDR3 has 15 amino acids. Trimming removed 4 bases from V and 7 bases from J; junction bases left unmatched: 7. CDR1 and CDR2 from the germline V gene are MDHEN and SYDVKM. CDR3 sequence reads: CASSSPGQGINEQFF. Written as DNA, the CDR3 is TGTGCCAGCAGTTCGCCGGGACAGGGGATTAATGAGCAGTTCTTC.

The rearrangement links TRBV30 to TRBJ2-1; weak D call: TRBD1 (6 bases). The germline CDR1 and CDR2 sequences are GTSNPN and SVGIG (reference sequence). V was trimmed by 1 base and J by 11 bases, leaving 9 bases between them. This CDR3 is 11 amino acids long. This CDR3 is CAWSGQAQQFF. CDR3 coding DNA: TGTGCCTGGAGTGGACAGGCTCAGCAGTTCTTC.

At least ten counts were recorded for this clonotype. The gene calls are TRBV18 and TRBJ2-7; D remains ambiguous. V gave up 4 bases and J gave up 6 bases, with 13 bases separating them. Germline values: CDR1 KGHSH, CDR2 LQKENI. The CDR3 length is 13 residues. CDR3 DNA: TGTGCCAGCTCACGGGCCCTTCAAATCGAGCAGTACTTC. Translated, it gives CASSRALQIEQYF.

At least ten counts were recorded for this clonotype. The rearrangement uses TRBV5-1 and TRBJ2-7, with 7 bases identical to TRBD1. The trim removed 0 bases at V and 7 bases at J, leaving 13 bases unmatched. The CDR3 loop spans 16 amino acids. CDR1 and CDR2 from the germline V gene are SGHRS and YFSETQ. CDR3 in amino acids: CASSLARTGSSREQYF. In DNA, the CDR3 is TGCGCCAGCAGCTTGGCCAGGACAGGCAGTTCCCGGGAGCAGTACTTC.

This clonotype was detected many times. CDR3 sequence (DNA): TGTGCCAGCAGTACCCGACAGGGGGAAAGTGAAAAACTGTTTTTT. Translating gives CASSTRQGESEKLFF. The J gene is TRBJ1-4, the V gene TRBV12-3 or TRBV12-4, with 9 nucleotides matching TRBD1. This CDR3 has 15 amino acids. Trimming removed 5 bases from V and 7 bases from J; junction bases left unmatched: 8.

This clonotype was counted many times. CDR3 residues: CASSLRAGGSKNIQYF. CDR3 in DNA: TGTGCCAGCAGTTTACGGGCAGGGGGCTCCAAAAACATTCAGTACTTC. V usage is TRBV27 and J usage is TRBJ2-4, with TRBD1 matching over 8 bases. V gave up 2 bases and J gave up 2 bases; unmatched junction bases: 5. The CDR3 covers 16 residues. Germline V lookup: CDR1 MNHEY, CDR2 SMNVEV (reference sequence).

This chain links TRBV4-3 with TRBJ2-5; 9 positions match TRBD1. V shed 4 bases, J shed 4 bases, and the junction held 4 bases outside the gene matches. CDR3 size: 14 residues. CDR1 LGHNA and CDR2 YSLEER come from the germline V gene. CDR3 DNA: TGCGCCAGCAGCCGAGGACAGGGGAGAGAGACCCAGTACTTC. It encodes CASSRGQGRETQYF.